Sequencing of this T cell receptor (beta chain) was carried out in a study of T cell repertoires in cytomegalovirus infection. TCRdb passed the reads through MiXCR, listing each CDR3 protein once. The sample yields roughly 990,000 distinct CDR3 sequences, roughly 31% seen once. In the case of this clonotype: The antigen remains undetermined.

Findings and caveats of the study: Clonotypes of TCR beta that were HLA-C-restricted and CMV-specific dominated the ex vivo response. Cumulative public TCR beta family frequency identified carriers of CMV plus the relevant HLA.

The receptor's source is a human donor in good health (CMV status not recorded). Some clones in this sample may be carry-over from other donors' samples. The specimen was cultured CD8+ T cells from PBMCs, collected from culture after CMV antigen stimulation.

The CDR3 sequence is CASSPDRGIGNYGYTF. The CDR3 nucleotides read TGTGCCAGCAGCCCGGACAGGGGGATTGGTAACTATGGCTACACCTTC. This chain connects TRBV12-3 or TRBV12-4 to TRBJ1-2, with 10 bases fitting TRBD1. The CDR3 runs to 16 residues. With V trimmed by 6 bases and J by 1 base, 8 bases remained unmatched.